The present T cell receptor (beta chain) was sequenced within a study of molecular identifiers for immune sequencing clone quantification (dated 2018 in TCRdb). About the study as a whole: In a replicate experiment, RNA from roughly 18,000 or 92,000 naive CD8 T cells was split into five aliquots, four of which were sequenced. CD8 T cells were used in a methods study to benchmark molecular-identifier clustering-based TCR repertoire sequencing (MIDCIRS) and TCR RNA copy counting.

Based on the germline V gene, the CDR1 and CDR2 sequences are SGHVS and FNYEAQ. Trimming takes 1 base from V and 7 bases from J, and the germline ends sit 5 bases apart. Inclusive of the bounding cysteine and phenylalanine, the CDR3 is 13 residues long. Only the CDR3 portion is preserved as DNA: 39 bases, with reading frame beginning at the first base. Libraries of naive CD8 T cells were generated from about 20,000 to 1,000,000 sorted cells, with 10%, 30% or 50% of the purified RNA used. Naive CD8 T cells, defined as CD8+CD4-CCR7+CD45RA+, were FACS-sorted into RLT Plus buffer on a BD FACSAria II. To test detection sensitivity, Jurkat RNA equal to around 10 TCR copies was added to samples of roughly 18,000-1,000,000 naive CD8 T cells. CD8 T cells were enriched using RosetteSep CD8+ T Cell Enrichment Cocktail and Ficoll-Paque, and the enriched cells then underwent ACK red cell lysis. What the work shows at the level of the full study, not this receptor alone: Highly expanded clone sizes could be underestimated if identical TCR molecules share a barcode. Spiked-in Jurkat TCR RNA (10 copies' worth), which is not part of the donor repertoire, was contained in the naive libraries. When barcode sub-clustering was not used, chimeric consensus sequences inflated TCR diversity, with chimeras reaching as high as 47%. A single cell's worth of spiked-in Jurkat TCR RNA was reported detectable even among about a million naive CD8 T cells. Modeling gave around 3.3 recovered TCR RNA copies per cell versus 9.5 to 10 by digital PCR, implying about 30% capture efficiency. Clones above 20 RNA copies held over 99% of molecules in CMV-specific effector cells but under 1% in naive cells.

A word on this clonotype: It has no known antigen specificity. The sample holds no much larger clone one base away, and base qualities are not on file.

Receptors were amplified or captured by PCR. Sequencing was carried out with an Illumina HiSeq 4000. Bulk TCR libraries were made following a previously described method, with the TCR primers given in Table S5. The Qiagen AllPrep DNA/RNA kit was used to purify total RNA. Reads from multiple sequencing runs of the same library were pooled before analysis. The published analysis was carried out like this. Reads were retained only if an exact TCR constant sequence was present, and the retained reads were trimmed to 150 nt and grouped according to their 12-nt molecular barcodes. Reads inside each barcode group were sub-clustered using a 15% Levenshtein threshold, and a quality-weighted consensus sequence was constructed for each RNA molecule. Non-functional sequences were removed, as were lower-count sequences one edit away from another. Based on a fit of two negative binomial distributions, barcode sub-clusters having less than 20% of the maximum read count were discarded. TCRdb applied fastp at Q25 and MiXCR to the public reads, then kept only in-frame beta chains. All rows with the same CDR3 protein become a single entry with the most common DNA and genes. It is TCRdb's table, rather than the study itself, that gives the V and J calls and clone size. The sample table contains approximately 60,000 distinct CDR3 sequences; only one count was recorded for under 20% of them. Over 1.1% of the sample is in the top ten clones.

The receptor's source is a human donor in good health. Some libraries in this study had Jurkat cell RNA spiked in. Recombination linked TRBV7-6 to TRBJ1-6, with an unclear D gene assignment. Sequencing input: naive CD8+ T cells from blood, with Jurkat cell RNA spiked in. Sample cell subset or site, as interpreted from the label and publication: FACS-sorted CD8+CD4-CCR7+CD45RA+ naive T cells. The CDR3 protein: CASSLDANSPLHF. In nucleotides, the sequence is TGTGCCAGCAGCTTAGATGCCAATTCACCCCTCCACTTT.